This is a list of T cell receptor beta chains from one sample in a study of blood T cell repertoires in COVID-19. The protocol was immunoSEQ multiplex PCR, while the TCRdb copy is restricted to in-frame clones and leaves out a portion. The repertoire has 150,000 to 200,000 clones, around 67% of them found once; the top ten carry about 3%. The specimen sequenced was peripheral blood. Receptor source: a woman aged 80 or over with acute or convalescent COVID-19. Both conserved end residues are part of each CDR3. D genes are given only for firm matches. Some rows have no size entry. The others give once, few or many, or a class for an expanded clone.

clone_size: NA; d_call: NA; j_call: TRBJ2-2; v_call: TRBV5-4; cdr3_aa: CASSFGNTGELFF; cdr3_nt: TGTGCCAGCAGCTTCGGGAATACCGGGGAGCTGTTTTTT
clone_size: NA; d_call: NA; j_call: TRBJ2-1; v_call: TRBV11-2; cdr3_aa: CASSLGSLVNEQFF; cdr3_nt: TGTGCCAGCAGCTTAGGATCCCTAGTTAATGAGCAGTTCTTC
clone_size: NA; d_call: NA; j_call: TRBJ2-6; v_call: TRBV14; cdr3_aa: CASSQSGIRWTGANVLTF; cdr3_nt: TGTGCCAGCAGCCAATCCGGGATTAGATGGACTGGGGCCAACGTCCTGACTTTC
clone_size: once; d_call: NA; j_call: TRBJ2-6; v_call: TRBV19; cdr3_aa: CASSMGRSSGANVLTF; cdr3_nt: TGTGCCAGTAGTATGGGGCGGTCCTCTGGGGCCAACGTCCTGACTTTC
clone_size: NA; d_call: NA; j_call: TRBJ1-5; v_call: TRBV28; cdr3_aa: CASSLSGSRSNQPQHF; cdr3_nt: TGTGCCAGCAGTTTATCAGGGTCAAGAAGCAATCAGCCCCAGCATTTT
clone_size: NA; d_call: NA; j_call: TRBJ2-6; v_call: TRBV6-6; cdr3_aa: CAAQLEGSGANVLTF; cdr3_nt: TGTGCCGCCCAGTTGGAGGGGTCTGGGGCCAACGTCCTGACTTTC
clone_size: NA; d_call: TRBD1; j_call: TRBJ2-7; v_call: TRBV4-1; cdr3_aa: CASSQESGQVSIYEQYF; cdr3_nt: TGCGCCAGCAGCCAAGAATCGGGACAGGTAAGTATCTACGAGCAGTACTTC
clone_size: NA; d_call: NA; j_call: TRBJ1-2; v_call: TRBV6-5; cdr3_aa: CASSSIIGDFNYGYTF; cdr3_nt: TGTGCCAGCAGTTCCATAATAGGGGACTTCAACTATGGCTACACCTTC
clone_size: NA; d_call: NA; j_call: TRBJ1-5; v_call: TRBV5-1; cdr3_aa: CASSLGTHQPQHF; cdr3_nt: TGCGCCAGCAGCTTGGGGACACATCAGCCCCAGCATTTT
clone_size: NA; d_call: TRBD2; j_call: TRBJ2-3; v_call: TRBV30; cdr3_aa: CAWRGGAGGGNTQYF; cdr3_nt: TGTGCCTGGAGAGGTGGAGCGGGAGGTGGTAATACGCAGTATTTT
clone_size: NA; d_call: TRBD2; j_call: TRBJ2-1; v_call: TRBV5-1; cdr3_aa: CASSTGTSGAGEQFF; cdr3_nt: TGCGCCAGCAGCACAGGGACTAGCGGGGCTGGAGAGCAGTTCTTC
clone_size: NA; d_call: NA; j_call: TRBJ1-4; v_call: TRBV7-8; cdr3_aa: CASSYTGSRGANEKLFF; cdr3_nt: TGTGCCAGCAGCTATACAGGGTCCCGGGGGGCTAATGAAAAACTGTTTTTT
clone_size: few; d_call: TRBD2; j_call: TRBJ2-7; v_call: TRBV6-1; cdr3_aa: CASSEGGLAPYEQYF; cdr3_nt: TGTGCCAGCAGTGAAGGGGGACTAGCCCCATACGAGCAGTACTTC
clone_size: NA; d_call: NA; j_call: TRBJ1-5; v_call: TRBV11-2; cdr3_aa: CASSFRGFRKYHSNQPQHF; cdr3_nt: TGTGCCAGCAGCTTCCGGGGATTTCGCAAATATCATAGCAATCAGCCCCAGCATTTT
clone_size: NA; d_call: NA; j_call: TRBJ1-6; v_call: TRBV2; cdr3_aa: CASSSLEDNSPLHF; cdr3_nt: TGTGCCAGCAGCTCGCTTGAGGATAATTCACCCCTCCACTTT
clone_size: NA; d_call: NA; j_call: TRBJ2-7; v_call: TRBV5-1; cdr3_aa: CASSFLADPYEQYF; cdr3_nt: TGCGCCAGCAGCTTTCTAGCAGATCCCTACGAGCAGTACTTC
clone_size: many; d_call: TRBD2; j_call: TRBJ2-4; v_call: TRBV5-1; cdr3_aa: CASSSGLAGSPEYF; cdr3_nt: TGCGCCAGCAGCTCGGGACTAGCGGGCTCACCGGAGTACTTC
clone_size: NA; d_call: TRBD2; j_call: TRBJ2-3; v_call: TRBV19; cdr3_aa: CASSTQLAGGDTQYF; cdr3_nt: TGTGCCAGTAGTACACAACTAGCGGGAGGAGATACGCAGTATTTT
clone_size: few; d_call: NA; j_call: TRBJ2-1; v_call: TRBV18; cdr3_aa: CASSPSSSYNEQFF; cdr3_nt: TGTGCCAGCTCACCGTCCTCCTCCTACAATGAGCAGTTCTTC
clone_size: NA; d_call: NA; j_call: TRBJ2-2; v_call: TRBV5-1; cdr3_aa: CASSLGTGIMNTGELFF; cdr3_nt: TGCGCCAGCAGCTTGGGGACCGGGATCATGAACACCGGGGAGCTGTTTTTT
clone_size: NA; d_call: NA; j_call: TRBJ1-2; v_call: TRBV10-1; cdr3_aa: CASSEWGGLCGYGYTF; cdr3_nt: TGCGCCAGCAGTGAGTGGGGGGGCCTGTGCGGCTATGGCTACACCTTC
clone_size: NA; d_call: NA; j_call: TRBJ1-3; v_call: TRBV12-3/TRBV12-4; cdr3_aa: CASSLHGNTIYF; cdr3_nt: TGTGCCAGCAGTTTACATGGAAACACCATATATTTT
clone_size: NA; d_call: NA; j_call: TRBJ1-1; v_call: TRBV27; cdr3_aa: CASSLNSIPQNTEAFF; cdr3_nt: TGTGCCAGCAGTTTAAACAGTATCCCACAGAACACTGAAGCTTTCTTT
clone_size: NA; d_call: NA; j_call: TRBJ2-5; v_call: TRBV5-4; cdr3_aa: CASSIRGGETQYF; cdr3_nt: TGTGCCAGCAGCATAAGGGGGGGAGAGACCCAGTACTTC
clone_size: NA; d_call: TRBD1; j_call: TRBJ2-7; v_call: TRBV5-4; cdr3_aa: CASSLQGAYLSYEQYF; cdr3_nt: TGTGCCAGCAGCTTACAGGGGGCCTACCTCTCCTACGAGCAGTACTTC
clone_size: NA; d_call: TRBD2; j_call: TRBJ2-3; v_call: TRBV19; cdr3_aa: CASSDGLAGGSTDTQYF; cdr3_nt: TGTGCCAGTAGCGACGGACTAGCGGGAGGAAGCACAGATACGCAGTATTTT
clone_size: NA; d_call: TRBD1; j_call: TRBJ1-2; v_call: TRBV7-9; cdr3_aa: CASSPPGGNYGYTF; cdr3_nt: TGTGCCAGCAGCCCTCCAGGGGGGAACTATGGCTACACCTTC
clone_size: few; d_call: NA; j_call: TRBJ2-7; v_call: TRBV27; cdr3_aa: CASRTTGVPYEQYF; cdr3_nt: TGTGCCAGCAGAACAACGGGGGTTCCCTACGAGCAGTACTTC